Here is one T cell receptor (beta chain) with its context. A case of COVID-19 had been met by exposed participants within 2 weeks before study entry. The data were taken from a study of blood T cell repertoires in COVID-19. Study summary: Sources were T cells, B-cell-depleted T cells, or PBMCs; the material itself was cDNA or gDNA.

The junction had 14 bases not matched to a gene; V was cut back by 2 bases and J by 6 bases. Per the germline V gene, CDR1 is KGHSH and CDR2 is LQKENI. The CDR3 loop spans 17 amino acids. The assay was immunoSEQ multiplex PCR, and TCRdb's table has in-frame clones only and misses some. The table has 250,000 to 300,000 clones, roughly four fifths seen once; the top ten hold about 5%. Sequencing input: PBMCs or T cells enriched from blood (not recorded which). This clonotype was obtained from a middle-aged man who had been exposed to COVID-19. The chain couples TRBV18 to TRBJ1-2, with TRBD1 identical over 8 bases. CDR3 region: CASSPGIQGASSDGYTF. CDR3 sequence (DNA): TGTGCCAGCTCACCAGGAATTCAGGGGGCGTCGTCGGATGGCTACACCTTC.